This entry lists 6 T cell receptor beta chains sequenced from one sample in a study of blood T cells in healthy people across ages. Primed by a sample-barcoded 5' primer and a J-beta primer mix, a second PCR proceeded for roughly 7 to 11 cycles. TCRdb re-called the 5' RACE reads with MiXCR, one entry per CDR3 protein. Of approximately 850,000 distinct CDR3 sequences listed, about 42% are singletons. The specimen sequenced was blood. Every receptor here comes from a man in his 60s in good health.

CDR3 nucleotide sequence: TGCAGTGCTAGCTCGGCTAGCCCCCTCAATGAGCAGTTCTTC. It codes for CSASSASPLNEQFF. This chain links TRBV20-1 with TRBJ2-1, with a possible D match to TRBD2 (5 bases). CDR3 size: 14 residues. Per the germline V gene, CDR1 is DFQATT and CDR2 is SNEGSKA (reference sequence). V was pared by 3 bases and J by 6 bases, with 15 bases between.

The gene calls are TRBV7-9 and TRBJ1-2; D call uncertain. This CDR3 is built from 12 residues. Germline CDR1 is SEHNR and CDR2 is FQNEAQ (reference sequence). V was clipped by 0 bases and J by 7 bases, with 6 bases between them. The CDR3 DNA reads TGTGCCAGCAGCTTAGCAGGTCGTGGCTACACCTTC. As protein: CASSLAGRGYTF.

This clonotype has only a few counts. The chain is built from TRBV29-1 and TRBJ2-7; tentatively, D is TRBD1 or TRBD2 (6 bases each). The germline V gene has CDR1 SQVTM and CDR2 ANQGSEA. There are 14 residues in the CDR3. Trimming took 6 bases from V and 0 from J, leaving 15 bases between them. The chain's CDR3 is CSVASWGASYEQYF. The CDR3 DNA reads TGCAGCGTCGCCAGTTGGGGGGCCTCCTACGAGCAGTACTTC.

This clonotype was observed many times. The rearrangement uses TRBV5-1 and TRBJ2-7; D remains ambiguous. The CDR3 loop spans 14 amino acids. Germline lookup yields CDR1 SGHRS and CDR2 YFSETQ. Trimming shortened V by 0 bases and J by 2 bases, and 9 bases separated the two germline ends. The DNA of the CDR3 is TGCGCCAGCAGCTTGGACGCAGGCCCCTACGAGCAGTACTTC. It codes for CASSLDAGPYEQYF.

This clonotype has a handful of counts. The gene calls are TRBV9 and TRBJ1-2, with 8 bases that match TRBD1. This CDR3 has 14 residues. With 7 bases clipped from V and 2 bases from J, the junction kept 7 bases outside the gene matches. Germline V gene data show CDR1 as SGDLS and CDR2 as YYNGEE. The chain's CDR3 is CASGDRGFNYGYTF. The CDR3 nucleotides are TGTGCCAGCGGAGACAGGGGTTTCAACTATGGCTACACCTTC.

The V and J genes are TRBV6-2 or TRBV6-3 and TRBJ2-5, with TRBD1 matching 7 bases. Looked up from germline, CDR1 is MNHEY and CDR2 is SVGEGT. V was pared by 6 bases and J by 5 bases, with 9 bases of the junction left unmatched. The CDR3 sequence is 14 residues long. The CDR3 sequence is CASSLGQSLETQYF. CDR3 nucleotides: TGTGCCAGCAGCCTGGGACAGTCTCTGGAGACCCAGTACTTC.